The 22 T cell receptor beta chains below were found in one sample sequenced in a study of blood T cell repertoires in COVID-19. Profiled with immunoSEQ multiplex PCR; TCRdb holds only in-frame clones, not every one. The repertoire holds about 480,000 clones, with approximately 90% as singletons. The sample was peripheral blood. The receptors derive from a woman aged 25 to 45 with acute or convalescent COVID-19.

CDR3 in DNA: TGTGCCACCAGTGATTCCTATACAGGCGGGGAAAACGGCTACACCTTC. Translated, it gives CATSDSYTGGENGYTF. The rearrangement uses TRBV24-1 and TRBJ1-2, with D maybe TRBD1 (5 bases). This CDR3 is 16 amino acids long. Trimming shortened V by 2 bases and J by 8 bases, and 20 bases separated the two germline ends. Germline V gene sequence: CDR1 KGHDR, CDR2 SFDVKD.

The rearrangement joins TRBV4-2 to TRBJ2-1, with 8 bases lining up with TRBD2. Germline CDR1 LGHNA, CDR2 YNFKEQ. V trimming: 5 bases; J trimming: 4 bases; junction bases outside the gene matches: 13. There are 17 residues in the CDR3. Written as DNA, the CDR3 is TGTGCCAGCAGCAAAGGTTCGAGCGGGGGTCAATACAATGAGCAGTTCTTC. It is translated as CASSKGSSGGQYNEQFF.

This clone was seen just once. The gene calls are TRBV30 and TRBJ2-1, with 12 bases that match TRBD2. Germline trimming cut 2 bases from V and 6 bases from J; bases unmatched to any gene: 8. The CDR3 spans 16 residues. Germline CDR1 GTSNPN, CDR2 SVGIG (reference sequence). This chain's CDR3 is CAWSRAGLAGVNEQFF. CDR3 DNA sequence: TGTGCCTGGAGTAGAGCGGGACTAGCGGGCGTCAATGAGCAGTTCTTC.

The DNA for the CDR3 is TGTGCCATCAGCCCGGGACAGGGGGCACTACGGGGCTACACCTTC. Protein product: CAISPGQGALRGYTF. The chain carries TRBV10-3 and TRBJ1-2; 12 positions agree with TRBD1. V lost 6 bases and J lost 8; bases outside the gene matches: 10. CDR1 and CDR2 (germline): ENHRY, SYGVKD. The CDR3 runs to 15 residues.

This chain uses TRBV6-5 with TRBJ1-1; possibly TRBD1 for D (5 bases). The ends were cut back, 6 bases at V and 8 bases at J, with 16 bases in the middle. The V gene's germline CDR1 is MNHEY and CDR2 SVGAGI. The CDR3 is 13 amino acids. CDR3 loop: CASSLRDYVEAFF. The CDR3 DNA is TGTGCCAGCAGCCTCCGGGACTACGTGGAAGCTTTCTTT.

V usage is TRBV19 and J usage is TRBJ2-2, with 7 bases aligning to TRBD1. Germline CDR1 and CDR2: LNHDA and SQIVND (reference sequence). There are 14 residues in the CDR3. V lost 4 bases and J lost 4; bases outside the gene matches: 3. CDR3 in DNA: TGTGCCAGTAGTAACAGGGGCAGCACCGGGGAGCTGTTTTTT. Translation: CASSNRGSTGELFF. Filled out from reference TRBV19 and TRBJ2-2, the complete variable domain reads DGGITQSPKYLFRKEGQNVTLSCEQNLNHDAMYWYRQDPGQGLRLIYYSQIVNDFQKGDIAEGYSVSREKKESFPLTVTSAQKNPTAFYLCASSNRGSTGELFFGEGSRLTVL.

The chain employs TRBV10-1 and TRBJ2-7, with a tentative D call TRBD1 (5 bases). CDR3 length equals 14 residues. V lost 6 bases, J lost 7 bases, and 19 bases lay in between. Germline V gene sequence: CDR1 WNHNN, CDR2 SYGVQD (reference sequence). CDR3 coding DNA: TGCGCCAGCAGCCCCACAGCCGCAGGGCGAGAGCAGTACTTC. Translation: CASSPTAAGREQYF.

The V gene is TRBV18, the J gene TRBJ1-3; unclear D gene. The germline V gene has CDR1 KGHSH and CDR2 LQKENI. The CDR3 covers 16 residues. Trimming left V 2 bases short and J 0 bases short, with 11 bases between. The CDR3 sequence is CASSPSQTLSGNTIYF. The DNA of the CDR3 is TGTGCCAGCTCACCAAGCCAGACTCTCTCTGGAAACACCATATATTTT.

Comment on this clone: At the DNA level, this CDR3 is encoded by other sequences in the same sample as well. The chain couples TRBV5-1 to TRBJ2-1; 9 positions match TRBD1. Germline CDR1 is SGHRS and CDR2 is YFSETQ. This CDR3 is built from 14 residues. V gave up 4 bases and J gave up 5 bases; unmatched junction bases: 4. CDR3 sequence reads: CASSLGTGNNEQFF. The CDR3 DNA reads as TGCGCCAGCAGCCTCGGGACAGGGAACAATGAGCAGTTCTTC.

This chain joins TRBV4-1 and TRBJ1-1; 8 bases align to TRBD1. The CDR3 runs to 16 residues. Germline V CDR1 and CDR2: MGHRA, YSYEKL. With 3 bases clipped from V and 10 bases from J, the junction kept 16 bases outside the gene matches. The CDR3 protein is CASSQPGQVDVGGAFF. In nucleotides, the CDR3 is TGCGCCAGCAGCCAGCCGGGACAGGTTGACGTCGGCGGAGCTTTCTTT.

This chain links TRBV25-1 with TRBJ2-1; TRBD2 might be the D (7 bases). Germline CDR1 MGHDK, CDR2 SYGVNS. The V end lost 1 base, the J end lost 8 bases, and 12 bases lay between the germline ends. CDR3 length: 14 amino acids. The CDR3 DNA sequence: TGTGCCAGCAGTGAATGGGGAGGGGGGGATGAGCAGTTCTTC. It is translated as CASSEWGGGDEQFF.

This clone was picked up one time. J is TRBJ2-5 and V is TRBV7-9; D remains ambiguous. V was clipped by 1 base and J by 5 bases, with 5 bases between them. Germline-derived CDR1 and CDR2 are SEHNR and FQNEAQ (reference sequence). The CDR3 totals 12 residues. The CDR3 is CASSLVEETQYF. The CDR3 coding sequence is TGTGCCAGCAGCTTAGTTGAGGAGACCCAGTACTTC.

The V call is TRBV20-1, the J call TRBJ2-1; tentatively, D is TRBD1 (5 bases). Between the trimmed V and J ends, which lost 3 bases and 6 bases, there was a span of 12 bases. The CDR3 spans 13 residues. CDR1 DFQATT and CDR2 SNEGSKA come from the germline V gene (reference sequence). The CDR3 sequence: CSASAGALNEQFF. CDR3 nucleotide sequence: TGCAGTGCTAGTGCTGGGGCGCTCAATGAGCAGTTCTTC.

The chain employs TRBV29-1 and TRBJ2-1; tentative D call: TRBD1 (5 bases). V was pared by 4 bases and J by 13 bases, with 14 bases between. Germline V gene sequence: CDR1 SQVTM, CDR2 ANQGSEA. The CDR3 sequence is 11 residues long. The CDR3 nucleotides read TGCAGCGTTGGCGTTCTTACAGGCCAGTTCTTC. It encodes CSVGVLTGQFF.

This chain uses TRBV30 with TRBJ2-1, with D possibly matching TRBD2 (6 bases). Between the trimmed V and J ends, which lost 2 bases and 8 bases, there was a span of 19 bases. The germline V gene has CDR1 GTSNPN and CDR2 SVGIG (reference sequence). The CDR3 sequence is 15 residues long. Here the CDR3 DNA reads TGTGCCTGGAGTATAGGGACTTCCCGTACGGATGAGCAGTTCTTC. It translates to CAWSIGTSRTDEQFF.

This chain joins TRBV5-1 and TRBJ2-7; 7 bases match TRBD2. The V gene end was trimmed by 0 bases and the J gene end by 3 bases; junction bases not matched to a gene: 6. The germline CDR1 and CDR2 sequences are SGHRS and YFSETQ. CDR3 size: 15 residues. In nucleotides, the CDR3 is TGCGCCAGCAGCTTGGAGGGAGGGCCCATCTACGAGCAGTACTTC. Protein product: CASSLEGGPIYEQYF.

The chain links TRBV7-6 to TRBJ1-3, with D possibly matching TRBD1 (6 bases). Germline V gene sequence: CDR1 SGHVS, CDR2 FNYEAQ. There are 20 residues in the CDR3. Trimming shortened V by 2 bases and J by 2 bases, and 25 bases separated the two germline ends. The CDR3: CASSLSPGTRGARTGNTIYF. Here the CDR3 DNA reads TGTGCCAGCAGCTTATCGCCCGGGACTCGGGGGGCTCGGACTGGAAACACCATATATTTT.

This rearrangement joins TRBV3-1 (or the pseudogene TRBV3-2) to TRBJ2-1, with TRBD2 matching 10 bases. This CDR3 is built from 15 residues. Germline CDR1 LGHDT, CDR2 YNNKEL (reference sequence). Germline trimming cut 6 bases from V and 6 bases from J; bases unmatched to any gene: 8. This chain's CDR3 is CASRLKRGGPNEQFF. DNA for the CDR3: TGTGCCAGCAGACTAAAGCGGGGGGGCCCCAATGAGCAGTTCTTC.

The rearrangement joins TRBV5-1 to TRBJ2-5, with 10 bases matching TRBD2. J was trimmed by 5 bases and V by 4 bases; bases with no gene match: 8. The germline gives CDR1 SGHRS, CDR2 YFSETQ. The CDR3 consists of 15 residues. CDR3 coding DNA: TGCGCCAGCAGCAGCGGGGGGGCCGGGGGGGAGACCCAGTACTTC. Translated, it gives CASSSGGAGGETQYF.

The chain uses TRBV24-1 and TRBJ2-5, with D maybe TRBD1 (5 bases). The V end lost 0 bases, the J end lost 7 bases, and 8 bases lay between the germline ends. Germline CDR1 KGHDR, CDR2 SFDVKD. There are 13 residues in the CDR3. CDR3 protein: CATSDLQQGTQYF. CDR3 bases: TGTGCCACCAGTGATTTGCAGCAGGGGACCCAGTACTTC.

The V call is TRBV7-3, the J call TRBJ1-2; 8 positions agree with TRBD1. Germline V gene data show CDR1 as SGHTA and CDR2 as FQGTGA. V dropped 7 bases and J dropped 5; count of bases not matched to a gene: 9. This CDR3 has 14 amino acids. This CDR3 reads CASMNTRTGYGYTF. Written as DNA, the CDR3 is TGTGCCAGCATGAACACCAGGACAGGGTATGGCTACACCTTC.

The V gene is TRBV2, the J gene TRBJ1-5; D unclear. The CDR3 runs to 13 residues. Trimming cost V 8 bases and J 2 bases, with 10 bases left between them. Germline assignment: CDR1 SNHLY and CDR2 FYNNEI. This chain's CDR3 is CASQRDGNQPQHF. In nucleotides, the CDR3 is TGTGCCAGCCAGAGGGATGGCAATCAGCCCCAGCATTTT.